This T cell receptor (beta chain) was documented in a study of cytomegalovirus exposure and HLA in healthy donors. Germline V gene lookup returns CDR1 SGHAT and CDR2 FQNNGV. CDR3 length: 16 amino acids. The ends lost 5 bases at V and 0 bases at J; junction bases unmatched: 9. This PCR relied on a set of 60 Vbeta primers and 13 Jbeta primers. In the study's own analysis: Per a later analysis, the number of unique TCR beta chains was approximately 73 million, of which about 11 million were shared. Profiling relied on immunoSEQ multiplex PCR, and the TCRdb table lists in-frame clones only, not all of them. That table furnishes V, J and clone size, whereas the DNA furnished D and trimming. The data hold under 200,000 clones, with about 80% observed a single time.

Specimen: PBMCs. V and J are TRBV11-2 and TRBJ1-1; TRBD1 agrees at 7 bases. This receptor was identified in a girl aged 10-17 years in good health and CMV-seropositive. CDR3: CASSPGTAFMNTEAFF. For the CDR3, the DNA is TGTGCCAGCAGCCCCGGGACAGCATTTATGAACACTGAAGCTTTCTTT.